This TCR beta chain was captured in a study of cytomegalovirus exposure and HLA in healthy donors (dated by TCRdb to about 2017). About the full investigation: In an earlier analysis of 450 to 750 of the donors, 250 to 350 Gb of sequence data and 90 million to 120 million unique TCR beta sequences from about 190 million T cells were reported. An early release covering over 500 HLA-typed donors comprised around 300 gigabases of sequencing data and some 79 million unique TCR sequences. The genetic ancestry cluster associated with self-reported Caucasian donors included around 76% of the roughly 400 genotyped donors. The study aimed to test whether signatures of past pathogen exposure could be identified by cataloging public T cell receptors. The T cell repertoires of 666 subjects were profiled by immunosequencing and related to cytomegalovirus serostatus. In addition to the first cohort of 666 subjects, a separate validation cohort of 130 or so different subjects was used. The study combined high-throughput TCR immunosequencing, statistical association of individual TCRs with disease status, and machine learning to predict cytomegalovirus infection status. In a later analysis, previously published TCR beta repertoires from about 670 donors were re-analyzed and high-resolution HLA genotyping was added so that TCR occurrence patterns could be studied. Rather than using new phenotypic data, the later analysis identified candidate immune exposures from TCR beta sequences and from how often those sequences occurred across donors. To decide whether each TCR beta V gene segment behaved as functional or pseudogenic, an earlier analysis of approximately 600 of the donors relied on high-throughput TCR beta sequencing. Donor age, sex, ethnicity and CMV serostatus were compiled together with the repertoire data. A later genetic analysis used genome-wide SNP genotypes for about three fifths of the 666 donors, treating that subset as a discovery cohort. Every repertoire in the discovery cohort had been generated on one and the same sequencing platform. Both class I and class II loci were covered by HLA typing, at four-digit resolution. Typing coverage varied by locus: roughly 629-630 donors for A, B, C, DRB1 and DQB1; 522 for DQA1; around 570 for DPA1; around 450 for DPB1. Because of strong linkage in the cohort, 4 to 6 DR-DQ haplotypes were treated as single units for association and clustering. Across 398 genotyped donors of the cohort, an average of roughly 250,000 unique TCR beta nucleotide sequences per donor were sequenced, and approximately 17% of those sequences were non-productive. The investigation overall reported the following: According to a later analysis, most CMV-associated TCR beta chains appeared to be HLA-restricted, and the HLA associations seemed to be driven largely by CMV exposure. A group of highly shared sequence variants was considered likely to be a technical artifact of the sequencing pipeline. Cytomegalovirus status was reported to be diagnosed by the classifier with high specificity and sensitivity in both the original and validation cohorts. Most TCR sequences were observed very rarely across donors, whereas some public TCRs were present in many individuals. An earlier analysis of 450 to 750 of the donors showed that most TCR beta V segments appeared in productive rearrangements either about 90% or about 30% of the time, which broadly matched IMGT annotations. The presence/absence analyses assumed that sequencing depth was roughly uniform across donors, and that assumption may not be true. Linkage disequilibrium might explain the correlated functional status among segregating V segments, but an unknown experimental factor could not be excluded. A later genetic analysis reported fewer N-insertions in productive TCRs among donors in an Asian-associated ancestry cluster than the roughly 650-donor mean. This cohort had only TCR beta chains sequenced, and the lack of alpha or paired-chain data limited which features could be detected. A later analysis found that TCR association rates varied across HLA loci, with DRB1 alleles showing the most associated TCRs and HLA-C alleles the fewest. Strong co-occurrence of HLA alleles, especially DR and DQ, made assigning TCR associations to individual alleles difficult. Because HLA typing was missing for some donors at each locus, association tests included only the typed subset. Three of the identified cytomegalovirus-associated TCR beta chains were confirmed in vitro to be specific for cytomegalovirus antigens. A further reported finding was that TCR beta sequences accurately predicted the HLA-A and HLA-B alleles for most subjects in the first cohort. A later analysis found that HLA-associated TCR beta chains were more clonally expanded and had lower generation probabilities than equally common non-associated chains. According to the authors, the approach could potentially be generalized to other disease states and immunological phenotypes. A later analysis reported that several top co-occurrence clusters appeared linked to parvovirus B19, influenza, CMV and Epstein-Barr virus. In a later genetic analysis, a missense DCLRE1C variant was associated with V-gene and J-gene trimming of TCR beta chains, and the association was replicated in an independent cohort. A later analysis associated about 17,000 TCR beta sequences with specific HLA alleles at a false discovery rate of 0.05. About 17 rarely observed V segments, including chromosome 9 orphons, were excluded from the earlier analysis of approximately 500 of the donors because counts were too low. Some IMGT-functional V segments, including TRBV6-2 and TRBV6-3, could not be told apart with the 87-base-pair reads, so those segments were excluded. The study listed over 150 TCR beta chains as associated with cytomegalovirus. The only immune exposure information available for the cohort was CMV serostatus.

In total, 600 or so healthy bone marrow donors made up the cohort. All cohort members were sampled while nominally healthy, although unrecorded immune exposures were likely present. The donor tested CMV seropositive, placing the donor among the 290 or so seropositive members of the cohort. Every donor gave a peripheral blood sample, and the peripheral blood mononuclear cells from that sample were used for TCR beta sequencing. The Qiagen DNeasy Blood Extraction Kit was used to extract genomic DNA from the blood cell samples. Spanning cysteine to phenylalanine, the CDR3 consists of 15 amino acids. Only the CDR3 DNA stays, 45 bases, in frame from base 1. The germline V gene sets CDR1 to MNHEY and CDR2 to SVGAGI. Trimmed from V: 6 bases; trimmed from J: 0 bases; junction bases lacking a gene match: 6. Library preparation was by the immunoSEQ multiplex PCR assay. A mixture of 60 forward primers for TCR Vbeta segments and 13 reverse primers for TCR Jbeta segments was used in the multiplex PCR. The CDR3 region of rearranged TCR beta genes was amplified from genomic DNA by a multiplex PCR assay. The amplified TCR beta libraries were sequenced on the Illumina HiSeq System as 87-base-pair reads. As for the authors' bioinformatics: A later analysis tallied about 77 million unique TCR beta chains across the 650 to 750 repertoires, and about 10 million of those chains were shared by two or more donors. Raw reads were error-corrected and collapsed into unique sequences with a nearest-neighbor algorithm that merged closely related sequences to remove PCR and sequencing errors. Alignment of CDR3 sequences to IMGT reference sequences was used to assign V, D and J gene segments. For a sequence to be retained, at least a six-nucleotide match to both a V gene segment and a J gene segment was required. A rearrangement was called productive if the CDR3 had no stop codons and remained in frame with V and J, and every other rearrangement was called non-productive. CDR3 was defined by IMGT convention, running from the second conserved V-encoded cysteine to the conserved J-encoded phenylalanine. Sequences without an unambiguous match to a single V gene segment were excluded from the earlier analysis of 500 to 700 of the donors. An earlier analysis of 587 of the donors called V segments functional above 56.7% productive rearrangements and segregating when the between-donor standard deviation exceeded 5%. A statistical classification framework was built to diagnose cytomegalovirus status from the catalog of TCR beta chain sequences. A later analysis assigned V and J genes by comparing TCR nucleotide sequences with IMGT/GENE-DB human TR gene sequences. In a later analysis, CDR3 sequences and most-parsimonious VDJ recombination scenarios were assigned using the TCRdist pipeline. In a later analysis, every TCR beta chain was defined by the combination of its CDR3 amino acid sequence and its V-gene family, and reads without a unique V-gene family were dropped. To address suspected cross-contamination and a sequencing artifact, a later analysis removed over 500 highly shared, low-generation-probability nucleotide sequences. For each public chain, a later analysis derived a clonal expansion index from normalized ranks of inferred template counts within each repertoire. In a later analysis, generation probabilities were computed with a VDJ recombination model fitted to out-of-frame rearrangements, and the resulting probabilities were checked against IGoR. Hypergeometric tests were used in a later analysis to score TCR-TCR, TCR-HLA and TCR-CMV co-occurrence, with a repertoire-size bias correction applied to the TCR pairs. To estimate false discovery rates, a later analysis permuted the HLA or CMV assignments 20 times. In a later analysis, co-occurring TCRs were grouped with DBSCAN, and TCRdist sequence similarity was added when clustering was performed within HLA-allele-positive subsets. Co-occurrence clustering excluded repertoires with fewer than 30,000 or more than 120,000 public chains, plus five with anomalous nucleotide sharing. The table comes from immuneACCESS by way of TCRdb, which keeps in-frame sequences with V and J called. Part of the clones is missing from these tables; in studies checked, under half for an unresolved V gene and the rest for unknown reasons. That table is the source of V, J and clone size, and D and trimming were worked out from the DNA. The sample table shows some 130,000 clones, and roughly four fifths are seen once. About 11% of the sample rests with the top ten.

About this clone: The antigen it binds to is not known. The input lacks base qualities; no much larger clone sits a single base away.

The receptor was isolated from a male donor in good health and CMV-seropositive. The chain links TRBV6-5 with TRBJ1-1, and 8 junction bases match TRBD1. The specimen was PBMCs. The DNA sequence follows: TGTGCCAGCAGGTGGACAGGGAGGGTGAACACTGAAGCTTTCTTT. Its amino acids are CASRWTGRVNTEAFF.